This is a list of T cell receptor beta chains from one sample in a study of vaccination effects on CD4 cells after COVID-19. Antigens for these TCRs are unknown. Some clones are missing from TCRdb's copy, which holds only in-frame ones; the method was immunoSEQ multiplex PCR. The repertoire holds around 67,000 clones, with about 86% as singletons. The sequences come from CD4+ T cells from PBMCs cultured with HCoV-229E spike peptides, collected after COVID-19 vaccination. The receptors here all came from a human donor who received a COVID-19 vaccine. The CDR3 runs from the conserved cysteine through the conserved F or W. Fields, in order: V gene, CDR3 protein.

V gene: TRBV30
CDR3 protein: CAWSVQILGARGYTF

V gene: TRBV7-8
CDR3 protein: CASSLARGLGDTYGYTF

V gene: TRBV7-3
CDR3 protein: CASSSGGRGYEQFF

V gene: TRBV5-3
CDR3 protein: CARSLVGWRSTQYF

V gene: TRBV19
CDR3 protein: CASSSQRTDTQYF

V gene: TRBV6-2/TRBV6-3
CDR3 protein: CASSYSSGARDGYTF

V gene: TRBV6-5
CDR3 protein: CASRRSGADTDTQYF

V gene: TRBV2
CDR3 protein: CASSVGGSTGELFF

V gene: TRBV6-5
CDR3 protein: CASIPYGPGELFF

V gene: TRBV30
CDR3 protein: CAITPGTLNRETQYF

V gene: TRBV2
CDR3 protein: CASRTQGQNTEAFF

V gene: TRBV2
CDR3 protein: CASSTVSKGEPNQPQHF

V gene: TRBV27
CDR3 protein: CASSLQGANYGYTF

V gene: TRBV7-2
CDR3 protein: CASSSGLTDRGRFYNEQFF

V gene: TRBV5-1
CDR3 protein: CASSHITGTAQETQYF

V gene: TRBV18
CDR3 protein: CASSRDRYNEQFF

V gene: TRBV4-1
CDR3 protein: CASSQRQGKNTEAFF

V gene: TRBV3-1/TRBV3-2
CDR3 protein: CASSPGLTTDTQYF

V gene: TRBV9
CDR3 protein: CASSVGERATEAFF

V gene: TRBV7-9
CDR3 protein: CASSLLAGMTKNIQYF

V gene: TRBV5-5
CDR3 protein: CASSYPGLATGPDTQYF

V gene: TRBV7-2
CDR3 protein: CASSFGGASTDTQYF

V gene: TRBV24-1
CDR3 protein: CATSARGSFTDTQYF

V gene: TRBV28
CDR3 protein: CASRTDSEGAGELFF

V gene: TRBV14
CDR3 protein: CASSPLDGQNYGYTF

V gene: TRBV5-1
CDR3 protein: CASSFGLLVQETQYF

V gene: TRBV7-9
CDR3 protein: CASSLGRTGGKLFF

V gene: TRBV4-3
CDR3 protein: CASSQAAFKEYGYTF

V gene: TRBV11-1
CDR3 protein: CASSLSLNNEQFF

V gene: TRBV7-2
CDR3 protein: CASSQYSTYNSPLHF

V gene: TRBV27
CDR3 protein: CASSSQGANTEAFF

V gene: TRBV4-2
CDR3 protein: CASSQGLTNEKLFF

V gene: TRBV29-1
CDR3 protein: CSVPIRQGANTGELFF

V gene: TRBV18
CDR3 protein: CASSPIPSRSGNTIYF

V gene: TRBV6-1
CDR3 protein: CASSESTSGGYNEQFF

V gene: TRBV5-1
CDR3 protein: CASSSGGAGVADTQYF

V gene: TRBV29-1
CDR3 protein: CSVVLGGRGGYTF

V gene: TRBV11-2
CDR3 protein: CASSLAWDREDEQFF

V gene: TRBV24-1
CDR3 protein: CATSEQQEPTAAKNIQYF

V gene: TRBV14
CDR3 protein: CASSPTWVKGNEQFF

V gene: TRBV5-1
CDR3 protein: CASSLELRGPETQYF

V gene: TRBV30
CDR3 protein: CAWSAPETGGKNIQYF

V gene: TRBV21-1
CDR3 protein: CASSRASDQPQHF

V gene: TRBV11-2
CDR3 protein: CASSPGQAGKAFF

V gene: TRBV24-1
CDR3 protein: CATSPSGTDTQYF

V gene: TRBV25-1
CDR3 protein: CASSELTNSPLHF

V gene: TRBV15
CDR3 protein: CATSREGRAPYNEQFF

V gene: TRBV28
CDR3 protein: CASSLGGREEKLFF

V gene: TRBV11-2
CDR3 protein: CASSPYSGNTIYF